This T cell receptor (beta chain) stems from a study of graft-versus-host responses after intestinal transplantation. Study overall: Each recipient received a multivisceral, liver-intestinal, or isolated intestinal graft. Tacrolimus and steroids were given for two to three years to all recipients after anti-thymocyte globulin induction. Regarding the study as a whole: Researchers found peak circulating GvH clone levels linked to early post-transplant HvG declines. Detected in recipient marrow were GvH clones, some of which were first observed in ileum or blood.

With V trimmed by 4 bases and J by 2 bases, 13 bases remained unmatched. This CDR3 contains 17 residues. Per germline, CDR1 MNHEY and CDR2 SMNVEV (reference sequence). Comment on this clone: What it recognizes is unknown.

The method was immunoSEQ multiplex PCR; TCRdb's version includes in-frame clones alone and lacks a portion of them. This table has about 90,000 clones, 85% to 95% appearing once. Here the sequenced sample was unstimulated CD8+ T cells sorted from spleen or lymph node cells, taken before transplant. V is TRBV27 and J is TRBJ2-7, with 8 bases aligning to TRBD1. This receptor was taken from a human donor who was the organ donor for an intestinal transplant. DNA of the CDR3: TGTGCCAGCAGTTCCCTATATCTAACACAGGGGGCCTACGAGCAGTACTTC. Protein product: CASSSLYLTQGAYEQYF.